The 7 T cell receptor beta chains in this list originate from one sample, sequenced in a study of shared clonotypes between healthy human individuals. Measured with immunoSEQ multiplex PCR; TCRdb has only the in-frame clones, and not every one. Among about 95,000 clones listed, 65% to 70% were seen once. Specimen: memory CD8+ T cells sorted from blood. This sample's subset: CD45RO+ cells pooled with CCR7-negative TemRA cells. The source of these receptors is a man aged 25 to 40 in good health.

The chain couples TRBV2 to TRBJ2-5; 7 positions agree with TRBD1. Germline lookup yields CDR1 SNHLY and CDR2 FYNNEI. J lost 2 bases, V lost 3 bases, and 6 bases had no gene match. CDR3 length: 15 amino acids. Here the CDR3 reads CASSDVGTVQETQYF. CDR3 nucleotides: TGTGCCAGCAGTGATGTAGGGACAGTACAAGAGACCCAGTACTTC.

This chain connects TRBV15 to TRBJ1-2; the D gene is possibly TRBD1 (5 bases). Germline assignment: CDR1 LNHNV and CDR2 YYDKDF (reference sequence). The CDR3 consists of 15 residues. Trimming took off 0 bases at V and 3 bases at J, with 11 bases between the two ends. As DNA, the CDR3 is TGTGCCACCAGCAGAGAGGGGCGGTTCGACTATGGCTACACCTTC. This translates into CATSREGRFDYGYTF.

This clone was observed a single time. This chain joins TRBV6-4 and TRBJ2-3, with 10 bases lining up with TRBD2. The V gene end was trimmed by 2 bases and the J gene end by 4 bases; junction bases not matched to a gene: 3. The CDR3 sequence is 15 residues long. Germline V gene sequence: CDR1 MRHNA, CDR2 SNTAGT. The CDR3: CASSDTAGGPDTQYF. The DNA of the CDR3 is TGTGCCAGCAGTGACACAGCGGGAGGGCCAGATACGCAGTATTTT.

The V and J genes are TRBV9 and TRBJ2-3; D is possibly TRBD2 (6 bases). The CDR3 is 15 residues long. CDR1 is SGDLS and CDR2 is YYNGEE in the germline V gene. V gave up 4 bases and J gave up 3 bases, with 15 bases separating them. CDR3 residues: CASSPARGRTDTQYF. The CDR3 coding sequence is TGTGCCAGCAGCCCTGCCAGAGGGAGGACAGATACGCAGTATTTT.

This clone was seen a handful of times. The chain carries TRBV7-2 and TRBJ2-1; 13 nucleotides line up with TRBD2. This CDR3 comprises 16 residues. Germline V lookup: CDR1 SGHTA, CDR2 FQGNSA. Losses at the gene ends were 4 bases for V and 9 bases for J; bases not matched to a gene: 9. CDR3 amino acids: CASSSGTSGALGEQFF. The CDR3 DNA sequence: TGTGCCAGCAGCTCAGGGACTAGCGGGGCCCTGGGTGAGCAGTTCTTC.

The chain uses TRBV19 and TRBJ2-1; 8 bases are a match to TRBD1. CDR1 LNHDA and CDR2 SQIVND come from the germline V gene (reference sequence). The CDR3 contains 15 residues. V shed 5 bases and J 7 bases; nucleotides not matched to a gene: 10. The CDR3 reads CASSEDRGPRNEQFF. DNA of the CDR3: TGTGCCAGTAGTGAAGACAGGGGCCCTCGGAATGAGCAGTTCTTC. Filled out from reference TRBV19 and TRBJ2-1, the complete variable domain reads DGGITQSPKYLFRKEGQNVTLSCEQNLNHDAMYWYRQDPGQGLRLIYYSQIVNDFQKGDIAEGYSVSREKKESFPLTVTSAQKNPTAFYLCASSEDRGPRNEQFFGPGTRLTVL.

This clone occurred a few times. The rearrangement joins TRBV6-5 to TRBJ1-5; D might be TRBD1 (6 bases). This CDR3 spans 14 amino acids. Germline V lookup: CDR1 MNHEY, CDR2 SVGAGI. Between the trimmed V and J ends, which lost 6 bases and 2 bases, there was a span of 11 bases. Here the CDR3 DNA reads TGTGCCAGCAGAGCCAACAGGGGCAATCAGCCCCAGCATTTT. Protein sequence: CASRANRGNQPQHF.